This TCR beta chain emerged from a study of T cells in Graves' hyperthyroidism and ophthalmopathy. Findings and caveats of the study: Researchers found most expanded thyroid clonotypes above 0.001 in blood as well.

V dropped 2 bases and J dropped 1; count of bases not matched to a gene: 5. Germline assignment: CDR1 SGHRS and CDR2 YFSETQ. This CDR3 has 17 residues. The CDR3 regions of TCR beta were amplified from RNA transcripts. The HTBI primer set served for first-round RT-PCR of the TCR CDR3. TCRdb reanalysed the multiplex PCR reads using MiXCR and keeps one entry per CDR3 protein. The sample lists 300,000 to 500,000 distinct CDR3 sequences, 14% to 15% occurring once. Turning to this clonotype: Its matching antigen is unknown.

The rearrangement links TRBV5-1 to TRBJ2-1, with TRBD2 identical over 11 bases. This TCR came from a woman aged 25 to 39 with Graves' hyperthyroidism. The sample taken for sequencing was blood. The CDR3, as DNA: TGCGCCAGCAGCTTAGTTTCTAGCGGGAGGTCCTACAATGAGCAGTTCTTC. Amino acid sequence: CASSLVSSGRSYNEQFF. The full variable domain, completed using reference TRBV5-1 and TRBJ2-1, is KAGVTQTPRYLIKTRGQQVTLSCSPISGHRSVSWYQQTPGQGLQFLFEYFSETQRNKGNFPGRFSGRQFSNSRSEMNVSTLELGDSALYLCASSLVSSGRSYNEQFFGPGTRLTVL.